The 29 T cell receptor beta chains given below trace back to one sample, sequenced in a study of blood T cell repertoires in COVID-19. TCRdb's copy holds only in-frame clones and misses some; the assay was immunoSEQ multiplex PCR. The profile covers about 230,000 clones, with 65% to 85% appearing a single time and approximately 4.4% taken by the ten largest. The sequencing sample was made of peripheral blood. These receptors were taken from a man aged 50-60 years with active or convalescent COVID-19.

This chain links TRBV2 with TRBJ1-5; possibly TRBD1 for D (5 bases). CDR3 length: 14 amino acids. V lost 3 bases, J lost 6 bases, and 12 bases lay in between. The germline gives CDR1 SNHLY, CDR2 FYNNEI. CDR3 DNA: TGTGCCAGCAGTGACTCCGGGGGAGGTCAGCCCCAGCATTTT. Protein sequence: CASSDSGGGQPQHF.

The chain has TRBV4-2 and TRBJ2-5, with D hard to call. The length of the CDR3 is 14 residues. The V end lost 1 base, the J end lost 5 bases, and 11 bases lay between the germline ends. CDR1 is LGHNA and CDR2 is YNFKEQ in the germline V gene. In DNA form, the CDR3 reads TGTGCCAGCAGCCAAGGGAGAGTCGGGGAGACCCAGTACTTC. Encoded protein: CASSQGRVGETQYF.

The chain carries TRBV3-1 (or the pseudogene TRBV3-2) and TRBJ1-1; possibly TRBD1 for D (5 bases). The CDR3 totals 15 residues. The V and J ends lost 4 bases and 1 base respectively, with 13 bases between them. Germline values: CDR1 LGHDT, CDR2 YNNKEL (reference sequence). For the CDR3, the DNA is TGTGCCAGCAGCCCCTGGGGGGGGAGGAACACTGAAGCTTTCTTT. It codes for CASSPWGGRNTEAFF.

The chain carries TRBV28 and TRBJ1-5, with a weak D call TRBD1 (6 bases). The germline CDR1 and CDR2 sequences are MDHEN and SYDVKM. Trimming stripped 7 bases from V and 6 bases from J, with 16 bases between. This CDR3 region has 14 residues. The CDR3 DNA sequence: TGTGCCAGCAATCCCATGACAGGATTTCAGCCCCAGCATTTT. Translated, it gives CASNPMTGFQPQHF.

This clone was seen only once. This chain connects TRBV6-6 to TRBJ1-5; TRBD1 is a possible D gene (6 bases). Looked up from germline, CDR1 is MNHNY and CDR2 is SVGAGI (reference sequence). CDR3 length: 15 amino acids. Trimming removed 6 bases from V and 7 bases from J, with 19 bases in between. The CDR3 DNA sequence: TGTGCCAGCAGCCTCCACGGGGGGGCTGGGCAGCCCCAGCATTTT. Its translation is CASSLHGGAGQPQHF.

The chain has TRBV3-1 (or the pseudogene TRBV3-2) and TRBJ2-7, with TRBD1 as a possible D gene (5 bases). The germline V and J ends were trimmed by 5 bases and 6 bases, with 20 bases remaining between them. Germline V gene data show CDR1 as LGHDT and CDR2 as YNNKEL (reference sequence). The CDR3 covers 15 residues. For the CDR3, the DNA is TGTGCCAGCAGCGAAACTCCCAGGGTGGGATCCGAGCAGTACTTC. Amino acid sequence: CASSETPRVGSEQYF.

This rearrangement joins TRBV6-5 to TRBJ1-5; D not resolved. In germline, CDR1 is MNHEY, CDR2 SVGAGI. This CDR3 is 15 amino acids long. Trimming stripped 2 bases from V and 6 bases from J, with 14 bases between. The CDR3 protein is CASSYVSAPGQPQHF. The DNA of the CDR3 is TGTGCCAGCAGTTACGTGTCGGCTCCAGGTCAGCCCCAGCATTTT.

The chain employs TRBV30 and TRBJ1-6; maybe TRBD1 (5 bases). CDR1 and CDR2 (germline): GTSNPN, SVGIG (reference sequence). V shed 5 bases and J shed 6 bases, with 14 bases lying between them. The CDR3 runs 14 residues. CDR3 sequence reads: CAWEKQALNSPLHF. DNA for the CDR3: TGTGCCTGGGAAAAACAGGCGCTTAATTCACCCCTCCACTTT.

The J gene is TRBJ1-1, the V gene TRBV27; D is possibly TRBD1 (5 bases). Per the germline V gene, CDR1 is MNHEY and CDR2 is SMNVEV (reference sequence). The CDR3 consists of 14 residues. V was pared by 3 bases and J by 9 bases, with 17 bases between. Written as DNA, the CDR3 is TGTGCCAGCAGTTTTGGGGACTCTAGAGAAAAAGCTTTCTTT. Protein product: CASSFGDSREKAFF.

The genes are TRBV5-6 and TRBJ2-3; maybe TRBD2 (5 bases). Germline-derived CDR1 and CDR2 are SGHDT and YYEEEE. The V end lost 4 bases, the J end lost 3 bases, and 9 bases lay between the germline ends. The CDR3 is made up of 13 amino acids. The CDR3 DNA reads TGTGCCAGCAGCCCTTCGGGGACAGATACGCAGTATTTT. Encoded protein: CASSPSGTDTQYF.

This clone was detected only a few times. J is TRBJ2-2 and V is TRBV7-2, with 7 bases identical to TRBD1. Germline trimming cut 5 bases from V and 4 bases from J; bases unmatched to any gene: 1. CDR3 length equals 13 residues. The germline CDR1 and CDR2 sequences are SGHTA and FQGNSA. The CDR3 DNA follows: TGTGCCAGCAGCAGGGACAGCACCGGGGAGCTGTTTTTT. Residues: CASSRDSTGELFF.

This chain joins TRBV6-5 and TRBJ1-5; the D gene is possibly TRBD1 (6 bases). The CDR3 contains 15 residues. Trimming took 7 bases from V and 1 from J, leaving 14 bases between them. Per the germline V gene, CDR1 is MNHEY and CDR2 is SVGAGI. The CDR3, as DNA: TGTGCCAGCACCGACCAGGGGCAAAGCAATCAGCCCCAGCATTTT. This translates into CASTDQGQSNQPQHF.

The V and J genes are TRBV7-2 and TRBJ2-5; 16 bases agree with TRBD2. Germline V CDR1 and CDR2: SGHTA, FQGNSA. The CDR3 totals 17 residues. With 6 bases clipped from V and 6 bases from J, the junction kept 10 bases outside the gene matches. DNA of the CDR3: TGTGCCAGCAGTCCCGTGGGACTAGCGGGGGGGTCGAAGACCCAGTACTTC. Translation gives CASSPVGLAGGSKTQYF.

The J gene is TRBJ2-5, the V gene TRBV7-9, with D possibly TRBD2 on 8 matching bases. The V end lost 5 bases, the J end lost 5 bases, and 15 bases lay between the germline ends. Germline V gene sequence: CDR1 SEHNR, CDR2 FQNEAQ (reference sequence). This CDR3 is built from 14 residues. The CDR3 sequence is CASSDRVAGETQYF. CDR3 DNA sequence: TGTGCCAGCAGCGACAGGGTAGCGGGGGAGACCCAGTACTTC.

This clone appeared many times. The chain's CDR3 is CASSLNFAVGEQFF. DNA for the CDR3: TGTGCCAGCAGCCTAAATTTCGCGGTTGGTGAGCAGTTCTTC. The genes are TRBV4-2 and TRBJ2-1; D unresolved. Germline V CDR1 and CDR2: LGHNA, YNFKEQ. The CDR3 sequence is 14 residues long. Trimming left V 4 bases short and J 9 bases short, with 16 bases between.

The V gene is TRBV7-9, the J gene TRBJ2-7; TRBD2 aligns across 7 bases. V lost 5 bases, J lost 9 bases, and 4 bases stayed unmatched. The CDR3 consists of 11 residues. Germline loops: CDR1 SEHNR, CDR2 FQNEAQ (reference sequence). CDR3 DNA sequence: TGTGCCAGCAGCCCTGGGGGGGGGCAGTACTTC. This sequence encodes CASSPGGGQYF.

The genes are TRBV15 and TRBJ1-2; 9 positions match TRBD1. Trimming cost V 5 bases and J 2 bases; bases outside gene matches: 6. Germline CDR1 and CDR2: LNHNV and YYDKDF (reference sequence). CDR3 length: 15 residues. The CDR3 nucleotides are TGTGCCACCAGCCCTCCCGGACAGGGGAACTATGGCTACACCTTC. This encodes CATSPPGQGNYGYTF.

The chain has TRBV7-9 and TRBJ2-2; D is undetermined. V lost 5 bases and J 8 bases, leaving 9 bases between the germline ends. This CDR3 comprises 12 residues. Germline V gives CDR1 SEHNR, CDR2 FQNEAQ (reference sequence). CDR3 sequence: CASSLKTGELFF. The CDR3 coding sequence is TGTGCCAGCAGCCTAAAGACTGGGGAGCTGTTTTTT. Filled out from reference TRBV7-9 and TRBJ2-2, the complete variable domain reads DTGVSQNPRHKITKRGQNVTFRCDPISEHNRLYWYRQTLGQGPEFLTYFQNEAQLEKSRLLSDRFSAERPKGSFSTLEIQRTEQGDSAMYLCASSLKTGELFFGEGSRLTVL.

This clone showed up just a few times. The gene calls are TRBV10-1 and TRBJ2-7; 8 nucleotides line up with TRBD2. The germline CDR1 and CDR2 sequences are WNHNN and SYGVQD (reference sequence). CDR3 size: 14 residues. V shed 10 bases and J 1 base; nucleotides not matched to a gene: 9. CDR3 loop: CATGLARDSYEQYF. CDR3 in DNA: TGCGCCACCGGACTAGCTAGAGATTCCTACGAGCAGTACTTC.

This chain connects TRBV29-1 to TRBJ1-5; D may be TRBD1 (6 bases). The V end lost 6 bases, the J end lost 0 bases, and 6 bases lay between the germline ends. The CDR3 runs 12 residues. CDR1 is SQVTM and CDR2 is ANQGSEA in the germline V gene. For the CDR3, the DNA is TGCAGCGTGGGACATAGCAATCAGCCCCAGCATTTT. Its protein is CSVGHSNQPQHF.

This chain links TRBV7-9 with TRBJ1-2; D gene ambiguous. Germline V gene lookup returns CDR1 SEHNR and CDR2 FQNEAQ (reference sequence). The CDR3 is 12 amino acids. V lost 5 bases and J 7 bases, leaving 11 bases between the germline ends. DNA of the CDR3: TGTGCCAGCAGCCATCGGGAGGGTGGCTACACCTTC. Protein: CASSHREGGYTF.

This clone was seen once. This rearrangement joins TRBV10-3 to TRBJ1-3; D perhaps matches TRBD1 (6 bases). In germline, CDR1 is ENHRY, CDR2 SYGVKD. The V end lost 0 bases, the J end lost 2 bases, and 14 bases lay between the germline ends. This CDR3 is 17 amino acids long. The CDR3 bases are TGTGCCATCAGTGAGTCGTACGCGGGGGCGACTGGAAACACCATATATTTT. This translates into CAISESYAGATGNTIYF.

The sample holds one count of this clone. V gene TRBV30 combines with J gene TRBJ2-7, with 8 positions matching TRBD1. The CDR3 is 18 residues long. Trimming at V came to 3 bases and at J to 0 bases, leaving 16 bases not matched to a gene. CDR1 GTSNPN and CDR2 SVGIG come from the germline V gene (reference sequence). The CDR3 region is CAWRGGTGGGSISYEQYF. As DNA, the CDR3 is TGTGCCTGGAGAGGGGGGACAGGAGGTGGGTCAATCTCCTACGAGCAGTACTTC.

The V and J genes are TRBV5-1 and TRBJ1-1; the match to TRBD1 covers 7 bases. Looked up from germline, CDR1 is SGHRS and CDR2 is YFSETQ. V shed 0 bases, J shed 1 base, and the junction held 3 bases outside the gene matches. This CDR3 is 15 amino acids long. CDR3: CASSLEGQKNTEAFF. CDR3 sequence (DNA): TGCGCCAGCAGCTTGGAGGGACAGAAGAACACTGAAGCTTTCTTT.

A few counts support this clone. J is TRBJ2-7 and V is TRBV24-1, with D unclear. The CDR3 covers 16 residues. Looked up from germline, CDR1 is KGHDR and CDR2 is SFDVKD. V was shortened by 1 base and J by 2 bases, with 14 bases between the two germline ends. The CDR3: CATSDLVRIAPYEQYF. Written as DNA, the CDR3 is TGTGCCACCAGTGATTTAGTCAGGATCGCCCCCTACGAGCAGTACTTC.

The CDR3 nucleotides are TGTGCCAGCAGCTTATACAGGGGGCTCGGGGGGAGCAATCAGCCCCAGCATTTT. Protein: CASSLYRGLGGSNQPQHF. The chain employs TRBV7-8 and TRBJ1-5, with 9 nucleotides matching TRBD1. CDR1 is SGHVS, CDR2 FQNEAQ, per germline. The V and J ends lost 2 bases and 1 base, in that order; junction bases with no gene match: 9. This CDR3 has 18 amino acids. The variable domain in full, with the rest retrieved from reference TRBV7-8 and TRBJ1-5, is GAGVSQSPRYKVAKRGQDVALRCDPISGHVSLFWYQQALGQGPEFLTYFQNEAQLDKSGLPSDRFFAERPEGSVSTLKIQRTQQEDSAVYLCASSLYRGLGGSNQPQHFGDGTRLSIL.

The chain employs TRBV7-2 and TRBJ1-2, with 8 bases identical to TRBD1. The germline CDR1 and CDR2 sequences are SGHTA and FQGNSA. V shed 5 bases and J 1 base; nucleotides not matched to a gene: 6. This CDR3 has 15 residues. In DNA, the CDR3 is TGTGCCAGCAGCACCCGACAGGGGATTAACTATGGCTACACCTTC. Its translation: CASSTRQGINYGYTF.

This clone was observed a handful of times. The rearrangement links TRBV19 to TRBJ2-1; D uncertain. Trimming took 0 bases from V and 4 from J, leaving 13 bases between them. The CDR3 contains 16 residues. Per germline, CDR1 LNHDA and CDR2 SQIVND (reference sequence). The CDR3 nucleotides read TGTGCCAGTAGTATAGATCCGAAGCGAGAGTACAATGAGCAGTTCTTC. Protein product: CASSIDPKREYNEQFF.

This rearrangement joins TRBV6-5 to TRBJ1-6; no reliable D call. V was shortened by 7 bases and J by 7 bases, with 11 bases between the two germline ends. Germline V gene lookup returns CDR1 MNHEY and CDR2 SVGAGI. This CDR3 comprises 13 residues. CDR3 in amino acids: CASTSGRNSPLHF. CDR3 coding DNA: TGTGCCAGCACCTCTGGGAGGAATTCACCCCTCCACTTT.